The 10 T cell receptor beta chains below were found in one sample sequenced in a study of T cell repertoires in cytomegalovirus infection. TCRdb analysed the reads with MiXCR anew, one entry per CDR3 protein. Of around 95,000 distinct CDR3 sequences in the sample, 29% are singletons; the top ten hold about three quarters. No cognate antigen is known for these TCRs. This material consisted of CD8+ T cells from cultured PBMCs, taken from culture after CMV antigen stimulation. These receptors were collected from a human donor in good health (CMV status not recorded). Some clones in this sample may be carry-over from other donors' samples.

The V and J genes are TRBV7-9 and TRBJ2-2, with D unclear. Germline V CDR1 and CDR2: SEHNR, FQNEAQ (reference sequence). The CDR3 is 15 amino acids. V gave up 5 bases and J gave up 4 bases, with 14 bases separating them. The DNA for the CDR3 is TGTGCCAGCAGCACTATGACGAGGATCACCGGGGAGCTGTTTTTT. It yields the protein CASSTMTRITGELFF.

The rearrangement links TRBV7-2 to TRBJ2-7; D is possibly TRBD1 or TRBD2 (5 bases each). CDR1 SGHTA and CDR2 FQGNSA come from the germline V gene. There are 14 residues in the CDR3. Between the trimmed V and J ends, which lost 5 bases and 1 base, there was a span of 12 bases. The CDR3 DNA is TGTGCCAGCAGCCCTTCCGGGGCTTCCTACGAGCAGTACTTC. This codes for CASSPSGASYEQYF.

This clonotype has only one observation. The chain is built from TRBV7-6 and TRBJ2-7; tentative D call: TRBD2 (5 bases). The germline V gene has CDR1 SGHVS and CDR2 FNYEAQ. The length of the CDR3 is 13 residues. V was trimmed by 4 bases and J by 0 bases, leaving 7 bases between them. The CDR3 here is CASSSGISYEQYF. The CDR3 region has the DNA TGTGCCAGCAGCTCCGGGATCTCCTACGAGCAGTACTTC. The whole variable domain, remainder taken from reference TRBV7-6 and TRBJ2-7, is GAGVSQSPRYKVTKRGQDVALRCDPISGHVSLYWYRQALGQGPEFLTYFNYEAQQDKSGLPNDRFSAERPEGSISTLTIQRTEQRDSAMYRCASSSGISYEQYFGPGTRLTVT.

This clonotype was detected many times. CDR3 nucleotides: TGCGCCAGCAGGGAAGAACGATACAATGAGCAGTTCTTC. Amino acids: CASREERYNEQFF. V usage is TRBV10-2 and J usage is TRBJ2-1; D gene uncertain. Germline CDR1 and CDR2: WSHSY and SAAADI. The CDR3 is 13 amino acids. V lost 6 bases and J lost 4, with 10 bases in between.

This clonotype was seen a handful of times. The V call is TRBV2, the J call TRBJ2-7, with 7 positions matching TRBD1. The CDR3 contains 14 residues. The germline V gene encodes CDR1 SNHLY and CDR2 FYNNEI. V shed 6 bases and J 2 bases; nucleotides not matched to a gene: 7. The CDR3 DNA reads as TGTGCCAGCAGAAAGGGACAGATCACCTACGAGCAGTACTTC. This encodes CASRKGQITYEQYF.

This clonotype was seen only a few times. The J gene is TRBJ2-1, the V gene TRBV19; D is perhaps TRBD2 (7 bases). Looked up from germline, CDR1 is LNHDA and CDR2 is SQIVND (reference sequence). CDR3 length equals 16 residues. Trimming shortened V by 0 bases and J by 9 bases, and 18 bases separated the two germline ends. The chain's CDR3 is CASSIEGGPGWIEQFF. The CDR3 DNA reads TGTGCCAGTAGTATAGAGGGGGGGCCTGGGTGGATTGAGCAGTTCTTC.

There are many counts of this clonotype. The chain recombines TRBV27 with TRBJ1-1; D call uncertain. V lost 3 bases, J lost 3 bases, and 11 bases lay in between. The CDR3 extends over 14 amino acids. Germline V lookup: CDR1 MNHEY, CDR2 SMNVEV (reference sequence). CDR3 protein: CASSFSGMDTEAFF. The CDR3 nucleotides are TGTGCCAGCAGTTTCTCGGGAATGGACACTGAAGCTTTCTTT.

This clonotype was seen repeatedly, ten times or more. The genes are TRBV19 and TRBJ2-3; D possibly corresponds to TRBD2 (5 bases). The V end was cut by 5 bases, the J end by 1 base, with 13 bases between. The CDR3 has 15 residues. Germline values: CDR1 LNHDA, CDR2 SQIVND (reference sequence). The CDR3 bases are TGTGCCAGTAGTGCCCTAGCAGCCGGCACAGATACGCAGTATTTT. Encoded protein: CASSALAAGTDTQYF.

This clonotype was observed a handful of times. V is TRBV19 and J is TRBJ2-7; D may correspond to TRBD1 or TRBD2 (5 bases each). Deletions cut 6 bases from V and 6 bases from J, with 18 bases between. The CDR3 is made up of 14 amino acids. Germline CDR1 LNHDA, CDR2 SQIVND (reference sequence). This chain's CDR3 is CASSDRGPGSEQYF. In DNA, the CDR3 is TGTGCCAGTAGCGACCGAGGTCCAGGGAGCGAGCAGTACTTC.

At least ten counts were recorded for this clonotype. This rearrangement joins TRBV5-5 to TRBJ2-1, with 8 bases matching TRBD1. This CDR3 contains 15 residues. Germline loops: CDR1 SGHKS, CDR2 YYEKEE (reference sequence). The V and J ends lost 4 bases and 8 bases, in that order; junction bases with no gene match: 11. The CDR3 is CASSLWTSGGHEQFF. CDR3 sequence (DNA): TGTGCCAGCAGCCTATGGACATCAGGGGGCCATGAGCAGTTCTTC.